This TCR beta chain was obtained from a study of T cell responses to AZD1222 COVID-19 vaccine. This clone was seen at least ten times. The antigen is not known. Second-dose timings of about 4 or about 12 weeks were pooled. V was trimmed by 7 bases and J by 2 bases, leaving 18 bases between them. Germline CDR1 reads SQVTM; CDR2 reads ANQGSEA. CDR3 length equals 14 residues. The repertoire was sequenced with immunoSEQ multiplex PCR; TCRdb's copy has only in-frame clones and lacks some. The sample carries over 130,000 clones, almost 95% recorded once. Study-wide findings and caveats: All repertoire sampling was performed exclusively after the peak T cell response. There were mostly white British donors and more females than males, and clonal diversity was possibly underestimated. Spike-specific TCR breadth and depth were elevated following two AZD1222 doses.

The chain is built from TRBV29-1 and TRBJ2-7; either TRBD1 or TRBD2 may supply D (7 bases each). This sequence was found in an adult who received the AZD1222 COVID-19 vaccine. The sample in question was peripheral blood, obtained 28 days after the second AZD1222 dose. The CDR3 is CSAGSAGGAYEQYF. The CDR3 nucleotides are TGCAGCGCCGGGTCCGCAGGGGGGGCCTACGAGCAGTACTTC.